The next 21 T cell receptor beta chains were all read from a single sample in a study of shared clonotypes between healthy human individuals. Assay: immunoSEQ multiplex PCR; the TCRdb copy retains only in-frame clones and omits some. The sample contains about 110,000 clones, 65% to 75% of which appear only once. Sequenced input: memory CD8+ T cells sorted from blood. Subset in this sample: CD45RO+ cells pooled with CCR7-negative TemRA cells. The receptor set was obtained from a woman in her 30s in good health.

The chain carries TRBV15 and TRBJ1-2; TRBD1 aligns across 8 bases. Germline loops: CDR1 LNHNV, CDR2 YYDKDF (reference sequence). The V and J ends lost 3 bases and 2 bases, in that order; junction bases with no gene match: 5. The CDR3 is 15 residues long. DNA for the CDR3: TGTGCCACCAGCAGGGTTCGACAGGGGAACTATGGCTACACCTTC. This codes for CATSRVRQGNYGYTF.

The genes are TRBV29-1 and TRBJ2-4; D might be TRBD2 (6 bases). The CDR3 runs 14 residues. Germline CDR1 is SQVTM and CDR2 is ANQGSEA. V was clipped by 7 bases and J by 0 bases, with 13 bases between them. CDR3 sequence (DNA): TGCAGCGCCCTCGGGGGACTAGCCAAAAACATTCAGTACTTC. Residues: CSALGGLAKNIQYF.

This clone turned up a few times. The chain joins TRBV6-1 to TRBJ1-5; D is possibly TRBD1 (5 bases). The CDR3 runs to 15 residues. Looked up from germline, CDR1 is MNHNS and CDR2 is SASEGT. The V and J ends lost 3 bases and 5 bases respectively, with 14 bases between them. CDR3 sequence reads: CASSDVQEGYQPQHF. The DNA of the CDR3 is TGTGCCAGCAGTGATGTCCAGGAGGGGTATCAGCCCCAGCATTTT.

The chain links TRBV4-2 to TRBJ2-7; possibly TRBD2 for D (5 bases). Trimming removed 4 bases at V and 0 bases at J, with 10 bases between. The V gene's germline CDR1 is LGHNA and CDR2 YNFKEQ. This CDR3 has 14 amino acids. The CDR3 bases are TGTGCCAGCAGCCCACGGGGTTTCTCCTACGAGCAGTACTTC. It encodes CASSPRGFSYEQYF.

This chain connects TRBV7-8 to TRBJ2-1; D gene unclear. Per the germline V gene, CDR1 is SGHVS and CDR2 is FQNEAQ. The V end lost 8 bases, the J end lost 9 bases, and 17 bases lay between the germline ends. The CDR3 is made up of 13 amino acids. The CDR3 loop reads CASVGTARVEQFF. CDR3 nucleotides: TGTGCCAGCGTCGGAACGGCCCGAGTTGAGCAGTTCTTC.

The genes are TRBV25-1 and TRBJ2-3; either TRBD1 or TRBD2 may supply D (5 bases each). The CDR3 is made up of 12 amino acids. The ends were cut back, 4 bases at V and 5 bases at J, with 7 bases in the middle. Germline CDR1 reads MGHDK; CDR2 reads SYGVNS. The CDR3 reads CASSGGRDTQYF. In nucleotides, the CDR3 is TGTGCCAGCAGTGGGGGGAGAGATACGCAGTATTTT. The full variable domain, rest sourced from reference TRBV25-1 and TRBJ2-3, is EADIYQTPRYLVIGTGKKITLECSQTMGHDKMYWYQQDPGMELHLIHYSYGVNSTEKGDLSSESTVSRIRTEHFPLTLESARPSHTSQYLCASSGGRDTQYFGPGTRLTVL.

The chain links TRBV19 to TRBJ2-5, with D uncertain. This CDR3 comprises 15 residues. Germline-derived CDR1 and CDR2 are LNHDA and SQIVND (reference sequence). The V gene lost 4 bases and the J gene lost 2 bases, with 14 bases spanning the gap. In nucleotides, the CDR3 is TGTGCCAGTAGTACCTACAGCGTGGGGCAAGAGACCCAGTACTTC. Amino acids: CASSTYSVGQETQYF.

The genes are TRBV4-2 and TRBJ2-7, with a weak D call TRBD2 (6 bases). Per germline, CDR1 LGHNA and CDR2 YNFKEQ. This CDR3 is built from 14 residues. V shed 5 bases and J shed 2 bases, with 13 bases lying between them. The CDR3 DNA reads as TGTGCCAGCAGCTACCGGGACTCCGCCTACGAGCAGTACTTC. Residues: CASSYRDSAYEQYF.

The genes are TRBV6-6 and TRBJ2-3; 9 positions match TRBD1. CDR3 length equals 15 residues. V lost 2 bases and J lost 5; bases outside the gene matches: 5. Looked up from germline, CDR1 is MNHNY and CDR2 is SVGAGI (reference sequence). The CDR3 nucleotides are TGTGCCAGCAGTTACGGGACAGGGAGGGGAGATACGCAGTATTTT. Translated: CASSYGTGRGDTQYF.

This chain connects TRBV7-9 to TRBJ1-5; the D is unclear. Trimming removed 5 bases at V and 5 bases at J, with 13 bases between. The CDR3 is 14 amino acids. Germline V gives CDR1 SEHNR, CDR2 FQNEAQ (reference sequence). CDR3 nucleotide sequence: TGTGCCAGCAGCGTAGACGATACGTATCAGCCCCAGCATTTT. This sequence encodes CASSVDDTYQPQHF.

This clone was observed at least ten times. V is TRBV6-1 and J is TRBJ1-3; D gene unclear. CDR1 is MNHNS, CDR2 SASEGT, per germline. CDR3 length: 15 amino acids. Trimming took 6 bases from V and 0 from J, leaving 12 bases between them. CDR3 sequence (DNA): TGTGCCAGCAGGGTTGACCCGGCCTCTGGAAACACCATATATTTT. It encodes CASRVDPASGNTIYF.

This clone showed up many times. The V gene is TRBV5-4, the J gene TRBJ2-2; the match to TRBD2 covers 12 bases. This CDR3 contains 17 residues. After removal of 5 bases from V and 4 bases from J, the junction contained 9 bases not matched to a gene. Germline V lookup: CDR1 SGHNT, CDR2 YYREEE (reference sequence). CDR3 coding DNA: TGTGCCAGCAGTTTTGGGACTAGCGGGCTCCTCACCGGGGAGCTGTTTTTT. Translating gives CASSFGTSGLLTGELFF.

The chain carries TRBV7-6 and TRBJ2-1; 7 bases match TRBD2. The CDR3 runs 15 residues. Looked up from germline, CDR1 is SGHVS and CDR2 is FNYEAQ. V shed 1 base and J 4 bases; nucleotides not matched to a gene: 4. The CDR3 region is CASSLGREVYNEQFF. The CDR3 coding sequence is TGTGCCAGCAGCTTAGGACGGGAGGTATACAATGAGCAGTTCTTC.

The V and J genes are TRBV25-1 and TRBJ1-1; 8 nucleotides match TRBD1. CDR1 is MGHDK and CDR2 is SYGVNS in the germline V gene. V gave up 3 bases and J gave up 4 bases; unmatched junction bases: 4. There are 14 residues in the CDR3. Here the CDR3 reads CASSDKTGGTEAFF. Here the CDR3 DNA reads TGTGCCAGCAGTGACAAAACAGGGGGCACTGAAGCTTTCTTT. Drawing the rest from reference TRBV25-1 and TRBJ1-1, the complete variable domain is EADIYQTPRYLVIGTGKKITLECSQTMGHDKMYWYQQDPGMELHLIHYSYGVNSTEKGDLSSESTVSRIRTEHFPLTLESARPSHTSQYLCASSDKTGGTEAFFGQGTRLTVV.

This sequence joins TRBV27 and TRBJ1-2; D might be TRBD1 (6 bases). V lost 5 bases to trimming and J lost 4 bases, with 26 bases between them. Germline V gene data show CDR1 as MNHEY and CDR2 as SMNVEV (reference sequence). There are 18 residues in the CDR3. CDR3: CASSNRTGFTQSSYGYTF. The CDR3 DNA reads TGTGCCAGCAGTAATAGAACAGGGTTCACCCAATCATCCTATGGCTACACCTTC.

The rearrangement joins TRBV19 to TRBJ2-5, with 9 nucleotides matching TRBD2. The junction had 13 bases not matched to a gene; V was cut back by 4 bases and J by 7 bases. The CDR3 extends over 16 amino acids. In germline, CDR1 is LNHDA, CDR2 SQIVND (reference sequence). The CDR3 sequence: CASSREGLAAGVTQYF. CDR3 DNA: TGTGCCAGTAGTAGAGAGGGACTAGCAGCCGGTGTGACCCAGTACTTC.

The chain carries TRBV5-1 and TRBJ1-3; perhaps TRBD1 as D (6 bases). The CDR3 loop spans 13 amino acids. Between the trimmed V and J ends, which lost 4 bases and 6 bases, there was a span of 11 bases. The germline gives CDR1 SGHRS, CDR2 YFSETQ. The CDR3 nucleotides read TGCGCCAGCAGCAACGGACAGACAAACACCATATATTTT. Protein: CASSNGQTNTIYF.

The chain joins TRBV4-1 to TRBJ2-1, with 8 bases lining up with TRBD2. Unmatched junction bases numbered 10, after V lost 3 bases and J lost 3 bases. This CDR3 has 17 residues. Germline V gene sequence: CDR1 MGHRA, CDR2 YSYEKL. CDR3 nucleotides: TGCGCCAGCAGCCACCTAGGGACTAGTTTTTTCTACAATGAGCAGTTCTTC. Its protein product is CASSHLGTSFFYNEQFF.

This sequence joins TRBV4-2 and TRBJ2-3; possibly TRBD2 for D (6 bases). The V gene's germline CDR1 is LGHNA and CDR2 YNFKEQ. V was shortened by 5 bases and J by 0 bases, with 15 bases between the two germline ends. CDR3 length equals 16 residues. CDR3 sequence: CASSVGSSPSTDTQYF. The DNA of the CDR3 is TGTGCCAGCAGCGTCGGGAGTTCCCCTAGCACAGATACGCAGTATTTT.

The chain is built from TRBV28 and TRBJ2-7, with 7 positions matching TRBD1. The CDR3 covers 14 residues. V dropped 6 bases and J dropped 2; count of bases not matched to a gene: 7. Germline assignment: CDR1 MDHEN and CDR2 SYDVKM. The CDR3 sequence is CASSRQGLAYEQYF. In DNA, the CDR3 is TGTGCCAGCAGCAGACAGGGTTTGGCCTACGAGCAGTACTTC. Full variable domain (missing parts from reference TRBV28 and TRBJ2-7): DVKVTQSSRYLVKRTGEKVFLECVQDMDHENMFWYRQDPGLGLRLIYFSYDVKMKEKGDIPEGYSVSREKKERFSLILESASTNQTSMYLCASSRQGLAYEQYFGPGTRLTVT.

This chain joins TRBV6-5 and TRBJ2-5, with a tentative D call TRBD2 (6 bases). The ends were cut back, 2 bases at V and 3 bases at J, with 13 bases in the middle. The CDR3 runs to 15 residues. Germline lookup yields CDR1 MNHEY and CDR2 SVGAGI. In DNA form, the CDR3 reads TGTGCCAGCAGTTACGTTAGCGGTATAAAAGAGACCCAGTACTTC. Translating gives CASSYVSGIKETQYF.